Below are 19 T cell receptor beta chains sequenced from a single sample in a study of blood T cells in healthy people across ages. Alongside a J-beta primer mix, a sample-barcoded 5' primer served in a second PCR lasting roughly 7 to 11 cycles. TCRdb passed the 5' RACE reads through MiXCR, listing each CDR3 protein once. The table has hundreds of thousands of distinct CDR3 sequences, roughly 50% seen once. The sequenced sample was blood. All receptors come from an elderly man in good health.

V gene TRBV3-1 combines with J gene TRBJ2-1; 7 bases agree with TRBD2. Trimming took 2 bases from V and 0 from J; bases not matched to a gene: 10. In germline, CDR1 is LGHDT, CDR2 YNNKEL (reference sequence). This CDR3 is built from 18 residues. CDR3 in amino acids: CASSQSLAEGSSYNEQFF. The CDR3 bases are TGTGCCAGCAGCCAAAGCCTAGCGGAGGGGAGCTCCTACAATGAGCAGTTCTTC.

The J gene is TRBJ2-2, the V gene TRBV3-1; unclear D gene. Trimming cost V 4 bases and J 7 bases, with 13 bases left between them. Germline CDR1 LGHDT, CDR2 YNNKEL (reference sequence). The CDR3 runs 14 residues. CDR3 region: CASSRQYRHGELFF. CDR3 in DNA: TGTGCCAGCAGCCGCCAGTATCGTCACGGGGAGCTGTTTTTT.

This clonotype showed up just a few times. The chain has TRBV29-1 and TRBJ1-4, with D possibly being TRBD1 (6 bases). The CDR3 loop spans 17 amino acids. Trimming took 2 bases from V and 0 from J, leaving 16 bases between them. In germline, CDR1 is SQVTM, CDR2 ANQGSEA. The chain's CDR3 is CSVEKGTKGSTNEKLFF. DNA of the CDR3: TGCAGCGTTGAAAAGGGGACAAAAGGATCAACTAATGAAAAACTGTTTTTT.

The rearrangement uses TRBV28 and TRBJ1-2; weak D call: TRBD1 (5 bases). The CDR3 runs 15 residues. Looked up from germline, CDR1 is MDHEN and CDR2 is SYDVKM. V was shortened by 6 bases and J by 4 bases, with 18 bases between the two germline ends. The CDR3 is CASRPSLGGSYGYTF. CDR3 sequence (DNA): TGTGCCAGCAGACCGTCCCTGGGGGGTAGCTATGGCTACACCTTC.

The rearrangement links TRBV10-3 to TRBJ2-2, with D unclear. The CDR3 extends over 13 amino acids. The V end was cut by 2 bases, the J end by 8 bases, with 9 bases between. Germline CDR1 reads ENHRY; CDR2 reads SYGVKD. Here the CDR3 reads CAISEPPGGELFF. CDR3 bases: TGTGCCATCAGTGAGCCTCCCGGGGGGGAGCTGTTTTTT.

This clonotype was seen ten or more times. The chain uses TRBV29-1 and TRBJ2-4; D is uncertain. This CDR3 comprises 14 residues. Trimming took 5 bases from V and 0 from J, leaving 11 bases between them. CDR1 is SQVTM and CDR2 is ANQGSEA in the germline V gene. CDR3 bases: TGCAGCGTTCGAGAAACCCTAGCCAAAAACATTCAGTACTTC. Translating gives CSVRETLAKNIQYF.

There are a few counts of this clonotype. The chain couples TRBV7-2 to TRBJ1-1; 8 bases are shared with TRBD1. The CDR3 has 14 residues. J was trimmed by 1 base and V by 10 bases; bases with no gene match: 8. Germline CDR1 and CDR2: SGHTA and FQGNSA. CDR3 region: CATRKDRGNTEAFF. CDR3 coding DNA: TGTGCCACCCGTAAAGACAGGGGGAACACTGAAGCTTTCTTT.

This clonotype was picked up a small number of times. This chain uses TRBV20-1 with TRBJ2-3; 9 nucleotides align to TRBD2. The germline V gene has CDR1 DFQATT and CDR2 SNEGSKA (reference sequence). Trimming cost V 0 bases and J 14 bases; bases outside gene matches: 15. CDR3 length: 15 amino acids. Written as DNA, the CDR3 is TGCAGTGCTAGAGAAGGTAGCGGGAGTGGCAGATACGCGTATTTT. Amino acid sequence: CSAREGSGSGRYAYF.

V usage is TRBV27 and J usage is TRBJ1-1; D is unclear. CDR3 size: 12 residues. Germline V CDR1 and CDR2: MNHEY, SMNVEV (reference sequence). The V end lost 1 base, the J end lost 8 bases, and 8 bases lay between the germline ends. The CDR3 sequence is CASSLLGKEAFF. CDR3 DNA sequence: TGTGCCAGCAGTTTATTGGGGAAGGAAGCTTTCTTT.

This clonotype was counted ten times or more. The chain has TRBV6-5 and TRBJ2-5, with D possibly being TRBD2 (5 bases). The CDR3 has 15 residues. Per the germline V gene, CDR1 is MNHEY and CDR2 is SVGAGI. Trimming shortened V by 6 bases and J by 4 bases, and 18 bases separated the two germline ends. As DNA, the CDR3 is TGTGCCAGCAGAACTCTCCTAGGAGGCGCAGAGACCCAGTACTTC. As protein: CASRTLLGGAETQYF.

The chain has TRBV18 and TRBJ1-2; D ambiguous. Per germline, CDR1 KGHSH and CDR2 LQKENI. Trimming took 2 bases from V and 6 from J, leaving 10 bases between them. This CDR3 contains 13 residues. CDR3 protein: CASSPSRADGYTF. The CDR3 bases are TGTGCCAGCTCACCATCAAGGGCGGATGGCTACACCTTC.

CDR3 protein: CASSPRTSGRAGNEQFF. In DNA, the CDR3 is TGTGCCAGCAGTCCAAGGACTAGCGGGAGGGCCGGCAATGAGCAGTTCTTC. This chain joins TRBV6-1 and TRBJ2-1, with 15 bases fitting TRBD2. CDR3 length equals 17 residues. Germline V gene sequence: CDR1 MNHNS, CDR2 SASEGT. The V segment lost 5 bases and the J segment 6 bases; nucleotides outside the gene matches: 8.

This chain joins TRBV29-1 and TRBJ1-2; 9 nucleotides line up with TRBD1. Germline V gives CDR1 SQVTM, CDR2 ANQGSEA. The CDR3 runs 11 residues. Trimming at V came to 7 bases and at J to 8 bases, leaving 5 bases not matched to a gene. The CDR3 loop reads CSGWTGEGYTF. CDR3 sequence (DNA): TGCAGCGGCTGGACAGGGGAGGGCTACACCTTC.

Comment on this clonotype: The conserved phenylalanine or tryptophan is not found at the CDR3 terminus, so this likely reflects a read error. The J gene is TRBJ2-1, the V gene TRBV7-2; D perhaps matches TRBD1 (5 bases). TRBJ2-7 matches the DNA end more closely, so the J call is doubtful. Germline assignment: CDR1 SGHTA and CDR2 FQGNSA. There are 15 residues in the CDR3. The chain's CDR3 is CASSLGRQLSYEQYL. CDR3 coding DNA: TGTGCCAGCAGCTTAGGCCGACAGCTATCCTACGAGCAGTACCTC.

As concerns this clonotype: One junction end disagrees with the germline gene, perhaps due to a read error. Written as DNA, the CDR3 is TGTGCCAGCAGCTTGGAACCCATCATGAACACTGAGGCTTTCTTT. This gives the protein CASSLEPIMNTEAFF. The V gene is TRBV5-5, the J gene TRBJ1-1; D unresolved. From germline, CDR1 is SGHKS and CDR2 YYEKEE (reference sequence). CDR3 length equals 15 residues. Variable domain in full (rest from reference TRBV5-5 and TRBJ1-1): DAGVTQSPTHLIKTRGQQVTLRCSPISGHKSVSWYQQVLGQGPQFIFQYYEKEERGRGNFPDRFSARQFPNYSSELNVNALLLGDSALYLCASSLEPIMNTEAFFGQGTRLTVV.

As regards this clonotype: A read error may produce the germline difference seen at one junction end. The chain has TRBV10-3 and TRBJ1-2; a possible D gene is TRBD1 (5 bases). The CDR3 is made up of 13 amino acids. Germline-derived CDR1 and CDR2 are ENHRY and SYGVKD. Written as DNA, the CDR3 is TGTCCCATCAGTTCGGGGCTGGAATACGGCTACACCTTC. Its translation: CPISSGLEYGYTF.

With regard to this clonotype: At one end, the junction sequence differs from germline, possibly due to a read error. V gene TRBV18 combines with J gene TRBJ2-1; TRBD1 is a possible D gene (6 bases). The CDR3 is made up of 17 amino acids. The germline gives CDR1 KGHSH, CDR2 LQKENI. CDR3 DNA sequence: TGTGCCAGCCCACCACTGGTGGGGCAGGGGAAAGGCAATGAGCAGTTCTTC. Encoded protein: CASPPLVGQGKGNEQFF. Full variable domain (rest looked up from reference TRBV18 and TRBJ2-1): NAGVMQNPRHLVRRRGQEARLRCSPMKGHSHVYWYRQLPEEGLKFMVYLQKENIIDESGMPKERFSAEFPKEGPSILRIQQVVRGDSAAYFCASPPLVGQGKGNEQFFGPGTRLTVL.

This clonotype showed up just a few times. CDR3 amino acids: CASSQDGRLGNEQFF. Written as DNA, the CDR3 is TGTGCCAGCAGCCAAGACGGTCGCCTGGGGAATGAGCAGTTCTTC. V is TRBV3-1 and J is TRBJ2-1; the D is unclear. Germline CDR1 and CDR2: LGHDT and YNNKEL (reference sequence). Trimming cost V 0 bases and J 7 bases, with 13 bases left between them. CDR3 size: 15 residues.

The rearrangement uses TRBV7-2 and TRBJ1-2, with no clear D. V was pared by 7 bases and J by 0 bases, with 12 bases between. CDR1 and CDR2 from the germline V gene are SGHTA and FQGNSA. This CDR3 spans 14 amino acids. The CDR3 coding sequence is TGTGCCAGCACACCTGTCCCTACTAACTATGGCTACACCTTC. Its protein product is CASTPVPTNYGYTF.